Each of the 17 T cell receptor beta chains below was sequenced from the same sample in a study of T cell repertoires in cytomegalovirus infection (dated by TCRdb to between 2018 and 2020). Sequencing took place on an Illumina HiSeq 1500. Clones were called with MiXCR by TCRdb after fastp trimmed the public reads at Q25, and only in-frame beta chains were retained. Identical CDR3 proteins give one entry, which carries the most common genes and DNA. This sample has roughly 300,000 distinct CDR3 sequences in its table, and about 25% of those were observed once. Of the sample, 14% falls within the top ten clones. Sequences were obtained from PBMCs. The receptors were sampled from a human donor in good health (CMV status not recorded). Some clones in this sample may be carry-over from other donors' samples.

At least ten counts were recorded for this clonotype. This sequence joins TRBV7-2 and TRBJ2-1; 7 bases line up with TRBD1. This CDR3 contains 16 residues. Germline V gene data show CDR1 as SGHTA and CDR2 as FQGNSA. V lost 3 bases, J lost 0 bases, and 5 bases stayed unmatched. DNA for the CDR3: TGTGCCAGCAGCTTGGTAGACAGGGCCTCCTACAATGAGCAGTTCTTC. It is translated as CASSLVDRASYNEQFF.

The CDR3 nucleotides are TGTGCCAGCAGTAAAACCGGGACAGAGACCTACGAGCAGTACTTC. Amino acids: CASSKTGTETYEQYF. V and J are TRBV9 and TRBJ2-7; 7 nucleotides agree with TRBD1. From germline, CDR1 is SGDLS and CDR2 YYNGEE. The CDR3 is 15 amino acids. The J segment lost 2 bases and the V segment lost 5 bases, leaving 10 bases of the junction unmatched.

This clonotype was counted a few times. J is TRBJ2-6 and V is TRBV7-3; maybe TRBD2 (7 bases). Germline lookup yields CDR1 SGHTA and CDR2 FQGTGA. The CDR3 has 18 residues. V lost 4 bases, J lost 2 bases, and 18 bases lay in between. CDR3 residues: CASSSSLGGGTGANVLTF. The CDR3 bases are TGTGCCAGCAGCTCCAGCTTGGGGGGGGGCACTGGGGCCAACGTCCTGACTTTC. Full variable domain (remainder filled in from reference TRBV7-3 and TRBJ2-6): GAGVSQTPSNKVTEKGKYVELRCDPISGHTALYWYRQSLGQGPEFLIYFQGTGAADDSGLPNDRFFAVRPEGSVSTLKIQRTERGDSAVYLCASSSSLGGGTGANVLTFGAGSRLTVL.

This clonotype was detected many times. The chain recombines TRBV4-3 with TRBJ1-1; D ambiguous. The CDR3 spans 13 residues. V was pared by 0 bases and J by 7 bases, with 9 bases between. Germline CDR1 LGHNA, CDR2 YSLEER. The CDR3 loop reads CASSQDISHEAFF. In DNA, the CDR3 is TGCGCCAGCAGCCAAGATATCAGCCATGAAGCTTTCTTT.

This clonotype was seen many times. This chain joins TRBV7-2 and TRBJ1-2, with 8 nucleotides matching TRBD1. This CDR3 spans 14 amino acids. The germline V gene encodes CDR1 SGHTA and CDR2 FQGNSA. V lost 5 bases, J lost 3 bases, and 5 bases stayed unmatched. In DNA, the CDR3 is TGTGCCAGCAGCCTCAGGGGGCCGTACTATGGCTACACCTTC. Amino acids: CASSLRGPYYGYTF.

The genes are TRBV2 and TRBJ2-3; 12 positions match TRBD2. J lost 6 bases, V lost 6 bases, and 16 bases had no gene match. CDR1 is SNHLY and CDR2 is FYNNEI in the germline V gene. This CDR3 region has 18 residues. The CDR3 is CASSWLPRTSGERDTQYF. CDR3 bases: TGTGCCAGCAGCTGGCTTCCTCGGACTAGCGGGGAGCGGGATACGCAGTATTTT.

The sample holds many counts of this clonotype. V usage is TRBV7-2 and J usage is TRBJ2-7, with 11 positions matching TRBD2. With 5 bases clipped from V and 4 bases from J, the junction kept 13 bases outside the gene matches. The germline V gene has CDR1 SGHTA and CDR2 FQGNSA. The length of the CDR3 is 17 residues. In nucleotides, the CDR3 is TGTGCCAGCAGCGCAGGGAGACTAGCGGGACCCGTTTACGAGCAGTACTTC. Translating it yields CASSAGRLAGPVYEQYF.

This clonotype was counted a few times. The J gene is TRBJ2-3, the V gene TRBV29-1; D possibly corresponds to TRBD1 (5 bases). V gave up 8 bases and J gave up 1 base, with 10 bases separating them. The CDR3 is 12 residues long. CDR1 is SQVTM and CDR2 is ANQGSEA in the germline V gene. The CDR3 protein is CSYMTGTDTQYF. DNA of the CDR3: TGCAGCTATATGACAGGCACAGATACGCAGTATTTT.

This clonotype was seen a single time. The chain combines TRBV5-1 with TRBJ2-7, with D uncertain. The CDR3 has 11 amino acids. The germline V gene has CDR1 SGHRS and CDR2 YFSETQ. V was trimmed by 5 bases and J by 5 bases, leaving 8 bases between them. CDR3 nucleotide sequence: TGCGCCAGCAGAACGGCCCACGAGCAGTACTTC. This codes for CASRTAHEQYF.

On this clonotype: One end of the junction varies from germline; a read error may be responsible. The chain employs TRBV28 and TRBJ2-1; the match to TRBD2 covers 7 bases. The V gene's germline CDR1 is MDHEN and CDR2 SYDVKM. CDR3 length equals 14 residues. The CDR3 bases are TGTGCCAGCAGTTTAAACTACGGCGGGCGGGAGTTTGCCTTC. Translated, it gives CASSLNYGGREFAF.

The V and J genes are TRBV28 and TRBJ1-5; perhaps TRBD1 as D (5 bases). CDR3 size: 13 residues. V lost 10 bases and J lost 2, with 12 bases in between. Germline loops: CDR1 MDHEN, CDR2 SYDVKM. The CDR3 sequence: CATRVLGNQPQHF. The CDR3 DNA is TGTGCCACCAGGGTTTTAGGCAATCAGCCCCAGCATTTT.

The chain links TRBV19 to TRBJ1-1; no clear D gene. Trimming removed 3 bases from V and 5 bases from J, with 13 bases in between. CDR3 length equals 14 residues. Germline V gene lookup returns CDR1 LNHDA and CDR2 SQIVND (reference sequence). CDR3 amino acids: CASSISQSVTEAFF. The CDR3 DNA reads TGTGCCAGTAGTATCTCCCAGAGTGTGACTGAAGCTTTCTTT.

The chain is built from TRBV7-3 and TRBJ1-4; D might be TRBD1 (6 bases). The CDR3 is made up of 15 amino acids. Per the germline V gene, CDR1 is SGHTA and CDR2 is FQGTGA. The V and J ends lost 5 bases and 1 base respectively, with 11 bases between them. CDR3 region: CASSPTGRTNEKLFF. The CDR3 DNA reads TGTGCCAGCAGCCCTACAGGGAGAACTAATGAAAAACTGTTTTTT.

This clonotype was seen ten or more times. The rearrangement uses TRBV7-6 and TRBJ2-6; 8 nucleotides agree with TRBD1. Germline values: CDR1 SGHVS, CDR2 FNYEAQ. Losses at the gene ends were 1 base for V and 0 bases for J; bases not matched to a gene: 5. The CDR3 contains 18 residues. The CDR3 DNA is TGTGCCAGCAGCTTAGGGGCAGGGGGCCTCTCTGGGGCCAACGTCCTGACTTTC. Translating gives CASSLGAGGLSGANVLTF.

This clonotype was observed a handful of times. J is TRBJ2-7 and V is TRBV28; the D call may be TRBD1 or TRBD2 (5 bases each). V dropped 8 bases and J dropped 4 bases, with 12 bases sitting between them. There are 12 residues in the CDR3. Per germline, CDR1 MDHEN and CDR2 SYDVKM. CDR3: CASGRRGYEQYF. CDR3 nucleotide sequence: TGTGCCAGCGGGAGAAGGGGATACGAGCAGTACTTC.

This clonotype was observed many times. J is TRBJ1-4 and V is TRBV6-1, with TRBD1 identical over 9 bases. Germline V gene data show CDR1 as MNHNS and CDR2 as SASEGT. With V trimmed by 6 bases and J by 4 bases, 3 bases remained unmatched. The CDR3 sequence is 14 residues long. The CDR3 sequence: CASSLDRGNEKLFF. The CDR3 DNA reads TGTGCCAGCAGCCTGGACAGGGGTAATGAAAAACTGTTTTTT.

The rearrangement joins TRBV11-2 to TRBJ2-2, with D unresolved. This CDR3 is 15 amino acids long. V lost 3 bases and J 6 bases, leaving 14 bases between the germline ends. Germline assignment: CDR1 SGHAT and CDR2 FQNNGV. CDR3 sequence reads: CASSFRRNWAGELFF. DNA for the CDR3: TGTGCCAGCAGCTTCCGGCGGAACTGGGCCGGGGAGCTGTTTTTT.